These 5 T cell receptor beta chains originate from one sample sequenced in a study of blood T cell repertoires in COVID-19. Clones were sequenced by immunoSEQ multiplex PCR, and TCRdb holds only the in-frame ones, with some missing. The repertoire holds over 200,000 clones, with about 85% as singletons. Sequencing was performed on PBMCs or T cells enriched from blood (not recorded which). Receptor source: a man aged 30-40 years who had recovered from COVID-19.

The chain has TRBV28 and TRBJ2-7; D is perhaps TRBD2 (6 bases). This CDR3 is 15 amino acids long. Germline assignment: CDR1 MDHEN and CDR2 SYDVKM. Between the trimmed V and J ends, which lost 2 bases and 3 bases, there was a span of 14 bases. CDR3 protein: CASSLPGVRFYEQYF. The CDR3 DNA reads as TGTGCCAGCAGTTTACCGGGGGTTCGATTCTACGAGCAGTACTTC.

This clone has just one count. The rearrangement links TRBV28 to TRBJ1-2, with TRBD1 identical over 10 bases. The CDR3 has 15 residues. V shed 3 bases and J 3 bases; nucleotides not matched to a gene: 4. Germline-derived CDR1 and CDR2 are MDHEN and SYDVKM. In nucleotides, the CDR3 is TGTGCCAGCAGTTTGGGGACAGGGGAGGACTATGGCTACACCTTC. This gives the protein CASSLGTGEDYGYTF.

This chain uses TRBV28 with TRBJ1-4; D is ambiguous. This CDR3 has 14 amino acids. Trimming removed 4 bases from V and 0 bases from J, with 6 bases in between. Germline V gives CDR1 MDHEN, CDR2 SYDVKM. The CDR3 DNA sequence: TGTGCCAGCAGTTATACTGCAACTAATGAAAAACTGTTTTTT. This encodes CASSYTATNEKLFF. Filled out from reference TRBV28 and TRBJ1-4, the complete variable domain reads DVKVTQSSRYLVKRTGEKVFLECVQDMDHENMFWYRQDPGLGLRLIYFSYDVKMKEKGDIPEGYSVSREKKERFSLILESASTNQTSMYLCASSYTATNEKLFFGSGTQLSVL.

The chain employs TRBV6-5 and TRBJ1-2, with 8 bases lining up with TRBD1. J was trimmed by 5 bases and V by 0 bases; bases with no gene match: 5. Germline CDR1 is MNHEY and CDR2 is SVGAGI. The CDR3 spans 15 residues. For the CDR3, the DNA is TGTGCCAGCAGTTACTCGACGAACAGGGGGTATGGCTACACCTTC. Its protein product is CASSYSTNRGYGYTF.

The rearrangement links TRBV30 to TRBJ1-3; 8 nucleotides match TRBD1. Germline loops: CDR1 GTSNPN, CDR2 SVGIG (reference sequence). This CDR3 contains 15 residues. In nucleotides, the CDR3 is TGTGCAGGGAGGACAGGGCCGAGCTCTGGAAACACCATATATTTT. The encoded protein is CAGRTGPSSGNTIYF.